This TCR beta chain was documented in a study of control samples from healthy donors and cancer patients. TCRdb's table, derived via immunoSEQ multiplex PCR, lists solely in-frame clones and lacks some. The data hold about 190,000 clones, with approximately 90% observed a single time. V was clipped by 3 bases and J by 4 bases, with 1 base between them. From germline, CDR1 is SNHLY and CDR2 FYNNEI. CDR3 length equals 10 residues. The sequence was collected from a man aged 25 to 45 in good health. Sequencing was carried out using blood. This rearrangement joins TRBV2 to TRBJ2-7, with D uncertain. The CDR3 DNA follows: TGTGCCAGCAGTGAGTACGAGCAGTACTTC. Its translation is CASSEYEQYF.